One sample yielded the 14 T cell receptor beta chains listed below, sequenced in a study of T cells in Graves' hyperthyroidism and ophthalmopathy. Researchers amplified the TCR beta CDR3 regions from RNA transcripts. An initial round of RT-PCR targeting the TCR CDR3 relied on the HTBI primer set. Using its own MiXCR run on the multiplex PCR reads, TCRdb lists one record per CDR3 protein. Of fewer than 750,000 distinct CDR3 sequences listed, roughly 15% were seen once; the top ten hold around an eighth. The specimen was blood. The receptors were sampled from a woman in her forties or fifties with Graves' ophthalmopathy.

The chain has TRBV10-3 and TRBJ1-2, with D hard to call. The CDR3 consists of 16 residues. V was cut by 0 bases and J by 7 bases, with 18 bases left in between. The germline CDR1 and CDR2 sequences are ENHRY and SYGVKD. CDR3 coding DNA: TGTGCCATCAGTGAGTCTCAGGTGGTGCTTGTCCGTGGCTACACCTTC. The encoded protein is CAISESQVVLVRGYTF.

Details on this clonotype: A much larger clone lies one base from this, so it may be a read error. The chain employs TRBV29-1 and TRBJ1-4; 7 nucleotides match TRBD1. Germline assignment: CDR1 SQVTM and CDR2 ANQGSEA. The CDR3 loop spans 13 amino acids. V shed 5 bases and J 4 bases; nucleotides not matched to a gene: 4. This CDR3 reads CSVKGQNNEKLFF. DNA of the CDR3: TGCAGCGTTAAGGGACAGAATAATGAAAAACTGTTTTTT.

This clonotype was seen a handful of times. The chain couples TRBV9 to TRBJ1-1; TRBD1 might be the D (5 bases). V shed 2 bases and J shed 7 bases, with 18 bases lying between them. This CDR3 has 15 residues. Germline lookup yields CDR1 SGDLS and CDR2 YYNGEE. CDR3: CASSVGPRQGNEAFF. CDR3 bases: TGTGCCAGCAGCGTGGGCCCGAGGCAGGGTAATGAAGCTTTCTTT.

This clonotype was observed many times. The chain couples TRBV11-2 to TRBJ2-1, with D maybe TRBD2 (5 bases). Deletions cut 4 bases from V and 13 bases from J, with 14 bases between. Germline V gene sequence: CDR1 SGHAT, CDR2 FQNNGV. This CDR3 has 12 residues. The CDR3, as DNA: TGTGCCAGCAGCTCTAGCACCGAACTACAGTTCTTC. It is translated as CASSSSTELQFF.

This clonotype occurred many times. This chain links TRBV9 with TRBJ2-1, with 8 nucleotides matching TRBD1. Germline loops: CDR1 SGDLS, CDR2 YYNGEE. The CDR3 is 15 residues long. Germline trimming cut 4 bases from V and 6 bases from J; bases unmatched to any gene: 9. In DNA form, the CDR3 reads TGTGCCAGCAGCCCTCGACAGGGGAGCTGCAATGAGCAGTTCTTC. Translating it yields CASSPRQGSCNEQFF.

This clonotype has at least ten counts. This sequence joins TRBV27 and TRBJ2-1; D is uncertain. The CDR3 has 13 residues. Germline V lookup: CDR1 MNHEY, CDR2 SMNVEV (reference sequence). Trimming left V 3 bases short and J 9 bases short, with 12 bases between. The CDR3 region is CASSFLEAAEQFF. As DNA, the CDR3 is TGTGCCAGCAGTTTCCTTGAGGCGGCTGAGCAGTTCTTC.

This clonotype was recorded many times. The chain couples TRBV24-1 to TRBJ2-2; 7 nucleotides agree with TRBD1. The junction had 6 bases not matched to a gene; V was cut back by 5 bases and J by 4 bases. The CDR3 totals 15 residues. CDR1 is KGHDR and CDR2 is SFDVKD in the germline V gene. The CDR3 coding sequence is TGTGCCACCAGTGGCGAGACAGGGTTCACCGGGGAGCTGTTTTTT. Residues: CATSGETGFTGELFF.

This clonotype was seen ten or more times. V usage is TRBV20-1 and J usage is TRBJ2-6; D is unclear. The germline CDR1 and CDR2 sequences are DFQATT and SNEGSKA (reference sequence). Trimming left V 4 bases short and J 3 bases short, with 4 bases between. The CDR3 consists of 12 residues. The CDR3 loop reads CSANSGANVLTF. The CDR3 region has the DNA TGCAGTGCTAATAGTGGGGCCAACGTCCTGACTTTC.

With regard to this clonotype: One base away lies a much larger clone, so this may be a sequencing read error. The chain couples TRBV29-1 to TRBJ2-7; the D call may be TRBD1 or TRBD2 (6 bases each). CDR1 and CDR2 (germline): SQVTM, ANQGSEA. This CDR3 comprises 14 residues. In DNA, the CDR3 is TGCAGCGTTGACAGGGGACTTAGCCCCAGCGAGCAGTGCTTC. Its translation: CSVDRGLSPSEQCF.

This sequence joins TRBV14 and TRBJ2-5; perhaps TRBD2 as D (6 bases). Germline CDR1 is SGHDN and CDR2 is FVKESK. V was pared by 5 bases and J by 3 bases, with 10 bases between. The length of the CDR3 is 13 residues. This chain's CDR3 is CASSNWREETQYF. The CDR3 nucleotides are TGTGCCAGCAGCAACTGGAGGGAAGAGACCCAGTACTTC.

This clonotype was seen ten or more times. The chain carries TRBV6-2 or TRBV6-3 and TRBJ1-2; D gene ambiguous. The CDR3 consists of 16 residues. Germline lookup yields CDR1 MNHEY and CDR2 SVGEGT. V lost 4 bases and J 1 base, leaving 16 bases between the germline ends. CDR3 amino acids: CASSFNGLDVNYGYTF. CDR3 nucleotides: TGTGCCAGCAGTTTTAATGGACTGGACGTTAACTATGGCTACACCTTC.

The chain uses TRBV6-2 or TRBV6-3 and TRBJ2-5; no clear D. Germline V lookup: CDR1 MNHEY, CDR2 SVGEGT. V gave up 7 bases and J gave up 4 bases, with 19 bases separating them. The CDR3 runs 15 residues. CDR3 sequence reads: CASNTLGQGPETQYF. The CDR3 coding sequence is TGTGCCAGCAATACCTTGGGCCAAGGGCCAGAGACCCAGTACTTC.

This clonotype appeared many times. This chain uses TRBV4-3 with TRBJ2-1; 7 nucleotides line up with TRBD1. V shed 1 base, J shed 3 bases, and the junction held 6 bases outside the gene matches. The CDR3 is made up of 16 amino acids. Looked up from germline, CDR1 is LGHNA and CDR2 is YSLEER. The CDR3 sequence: CASSQGRTGVYNEQFF. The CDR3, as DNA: TGCGCCAGCAGCCAAGGACGAACAGGGGTCTACAATGAGCAGTTCTTC.

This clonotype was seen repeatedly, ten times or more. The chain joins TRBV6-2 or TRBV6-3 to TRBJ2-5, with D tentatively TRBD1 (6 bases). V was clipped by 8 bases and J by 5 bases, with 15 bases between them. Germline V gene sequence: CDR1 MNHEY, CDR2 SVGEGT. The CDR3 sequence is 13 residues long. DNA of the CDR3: TGTGCCAGCCTCAGGGGAGCTTCGGAGACCCAGTACTTC. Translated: CASLRGASETQYF.